Shown below are 28 T cell receptor beta chains from a single sample sequenced in a study of blood T cell repertoires in COVID-19. The repertoire was sequenced with immunoSEQ multiplex PCR; TCRdb's copy has only in-frame clones and lacks some. The data contain approximately 160,000 clones, 80% to 85% of them singletons. The source material was peripheral blood. The receptors here all came from a woman aged 60-75 years with acute or convalescent COVID-19.

The chain has TRBV6-5 and TRBJ2-7; possibly TRBD1 for D (6 bases). V was clipped by 2 bases and J by 2 bases, with 13 bases between them. Germline V gene data show CDR1 as MNHEY and CDR2 as SVGAGI. The CDR3 totals 15 residues. The CDR3 loop reads CASSYNPTGTYEQYF. The DNA for the CDR3 is TGTGCCAGCAGTTACAACCCGACAGGTACCTACGAGCAGTACTTC.

CDR3 nucleotides: TGTGCCAGCAGCCCGGGACAGGCAACAACTAATGAAAAACTGTTTTTT. Its protein product is CASSPGQATTNEKLFF. V usage is TRBV9 and J usage is TRBJ1-4, with TRBD1 matching 8 bases. The V gene end was trimmed by 4 bases and the J gene end by 0 bases; junction bases not matched to a gene: 5. CDR3 length: 16 residues. The germline V gene encodes CDR1 SGDLS and CDR2 YYNGEE.

The chain employs TRBV5-6 and TRBJ2-1, with TRBD1 matching over 8 bases. This CDR3 has 14 residues. CDR1 and CDR2 (germline): SGHDT, YYEEEE. The V gene end was trimmed by 4 bases and the J gene end by 5 bases; junction bases not matched to a gene: 5. Here the CDR3 DNA reads TGTGCCAGCAGCGCGACAGGGGACCACAATGAGCAGTTCTTC. Protein sequence: CASSATGDHNEQFF.

The count of this clone is one. J is TRBJ1-6 and V is TRBV7-2; 7 bases align to TRBD1. The CDR3 is made up of 14 amino acids. Germline V gene sequence: CDR1 SGHTA, CDR2 FQGNSA. V lost 4 bases to trimming and J lost 9 bases; unmatched junction nucleotides: 6. CDR3 sequence: CASSSRQGSSPLHF. Here the CDR3 DNA reads TGTGCCAGCAGCTCAAGACAGGGCAGTTCACCCCTCCACTTT.

The chain is built from TRBV18 and TRBJ2-1; maybe TRBD2 (6 bases). Trimming removed 4 bases from V and 5 bases from J, with 9 bases in between. CDR3 length equals 13 residues. Germline values: CDR1 KGHSH, CDR2 LQKENI. The CDR3 DNA follows: TGTGCCAGCTCACATGGAGGGAACAATGAGCAGTTCTTC. It codes for CASSHGGNNEQFF.

About this clone: Other DNA sequences in this specimen translate into the identical CDR3. V is TRBV9 and J is TRBJ2-2; D remains ambiguous. This CDR3 comprises 14 residues. Germline V CDR1 and CDR2: SGDLS, YYNGEE. V gave up 1 base and J gave up 2 bases, with 6 bases separating them. Here the CDR3 reads CASSVSTNTGELFF. In DNA form, the CDR3 reads TGTGCCAGCAGCGTATCAACAAACACCGGGGAGCTGTTTTTT.

This clone was recorded a few times. This rearrangement joins TRBV7-9 to TRBJ1-1; D gene unclear. Germline V CDR1 and CDR2: SEHNR, FQNEAQ (reference sequence). The CDR3 length is 12 residues. V lost 10 bases, J lost 4 bases, and 13 bases lay in between. DNA for the CDR3: TGTGCCACCCCAGGAAGCGGCACTGAAGCTTTCTTT. It specifies CATPGSGTEAFF.

This chain joins TRBV14 and TRBJ2-2, with a tentative D call TRBD1 (5 bases). Trimming took 5 bases from V and 6 from J, leaving 13 bases between them. This CDR3 is built from 14 residues. CDR1 is SGHDN, CDR2 FVKESK, per germline. The CDR3 sequence: CASSINIRAGELFF. For the CDR3, the DNA is TGTGCCAGCAGCATCAATATCAGGGCCGGGGAGCTGTTTTTT.

The V and J genes are TRBV19 and TRBJ2-3; TRBD2 aligns across 9 bases. This CDR3 is built from 15 residues. The germline gives CDR1 LNHDA, CDR2 SQIVND (reference sequence). J lost 5 bases, V lost 4 bases, and 7 bases had no gene match. The DNA of the CDR3 is TGTGCCAGTAGTAGAACTAGCGGGTTAAAAGATACGCAGTATTTT. Translating it yields CASSRTSGLKDTQYF.

Here the CDR3 DNA reads TGTGCCAGCAGTGATAGGGGCCCTAACTATGGCTACACCTTC. Translating gives CASSDRGPNYGYTF. The V and J genes are TRBV2 and TRBJ1-2; D possibly corresponds to TRBD1 (5 bases). The germline V gene has CDR1 SNHLY and CDR2 FYNNEI. CDR3 length equals 14 residues. V gave up 3 bases and J gave up 0 bases, with 8 bases separating them.

The gene calls are TRBV19 and TRBJ2-7; 7 bases fit TRBD1. Losses at the gene ends were 4 bases for V and 0 bases for J; bases not matched to a gene: 9. The CDR3 spans 16 residues. The germline V gene has CDR1 LNHDA and CDR2 SQIVND (reference sequence). The CDR3 protein is CASSKTQGVYSYEQYF. The CDR3 region has the DNA TGTGCCAGTAGTAAGACCCAGGGGGTGTACTCCTACGAGCAGTACTTC.

The chain recombines TRBV5-1 with TRBJ2-1; the D gene is possibly TRBD2 (7 bases). CDR3 size: 18 residues. Trimming left V 1 base short and J 0 bases short, with 17 bases between. Germline-derived CDR1 and CDR2 are SGHRS and YFSETQ. The chain's CDR3 is CASSLLRGGPLSYNEQFF. CDR3 nucleotide sequence: TGCGCCAGCAGCTTGCTAAGGGGGGGCCCCCTCTCCTACAATGAGCAGTTCTTC. The full variable domain, with the rest looked up from reference TRBV5-1 and TRBJ2-1, is KAGVTQTPRYLIKTRGQQVTLSCSPISGHRSVSWYQQTPGQGLQFLFEYFSETQRNKGNFPGRFSGRQFSNSRSEMNVSTLELGDSALYLCASSLLRGGPLSYNEQFFGPGTRLTVL.

The chain is built from TRBV6-4 and TRBJ2-3, with TRBD2 matching over 11 bases. V gave up 6 bases and J gave up 4 bases; unmatched junction bases: 6. CDR1 is MRHNA, CDR2 SNTAGT, per germline. CDR3 length: 15 residues. This CDR3 reads CASSVLAGAADTQYF. The CDR3 DNA reads as TGTGCCAGCAGCGTACTAGCGGGGGCTGCAGATACGCAGTATTTT.

The chain employs TRBV7-6 and TRBJ1-6; no firm D call. The CDR3 has 13 amino acids. The germline CDR1 and CDR2 sequences are SGHVS and FNYEAQ. The germline V and J ends were trimmed by 7 bases and 9 bases, with 13 bases remaining between them. CDR3 amino acids: CASNNDRGSPLHF. The CDR3 coding sequence is TGTGCCAGCAACAACGACCGGGGTTCACCCCTCCACTTT.

This chain connects TRBV29-1 to TRBJ1-2; 10 nucleotides line up with TRBD1. Germline CDR1 reads SQVTM; CDR2 reads ANQGSEA. The trim removed 4 bases at V and 2 bases at J, leaving 10 bases unmatched. The CDR3 loop spans 16 amino acids. The CDR3 DNA reads as TGCAGCGTTGGGGCGGGACAGGGGAGGATAAACTATGGCTACACCTTC. It translates to CSVGAGQGRINYGYTF.

V gene TRBV18 combines with J gene TRBJ1-2; TRBD1 aligns across 7 bases. In germline, CDR1 is KGHSH, CDR2 LQKENI. V was pared by 5 bases and J by 7 bases, with 10 bases of the junction left unmatched. The CDR3 is made up of 14 amino acids. CDR3 in amino acids: CASSAEGRGFGYTF. The CDR3, as DNA: TGTGCCAGCTCAGCGGAGGGCAGGGGGTTTGGCTACACCTTC.

V gene TRBV5-1 combines with J gene TRBJ1-4; D is unclear. Trimming took off 0 bases at V and 8 bases at J, with 5 bases between the two ends. This CDR3 spans 12 amino acids. CDR1 and CDR2 (germline): SGHRS, YFSETQ. The CDR3 sequence is CASSLAGEKLFF. The CDR3 coding sequence is TGCGCCAGCAGCTTGGCGGGGGAAAAACTGTTTTTT. Looking up the rest from reference TRBV5-1 and TRBJ1-4 gives the full variable domain: KAGVTQTPRYLIKTRGQQVTLSCSPISGHRSVSWYQQTPGQGLQFLFEYFSETQRNKGNFPGRFSGRQFSNSRSEMNVSTLELGDSALYLCASSLAGEKLFFGSGTQLSVL.

The V call is TRBV6-5, the J call TRBJ2-3; tentative D call: TRBD2 (5 bases). V lost 3 bases, J lost 0 bases, and 13 bases lay in between. The CDR3 covers 16 residues. CDR1 and CDR2 from the germline V gene are MNHEY and SVGAGI. CDR3 in DNA: TGTGCCAGCAGTTATCGGGGAACTACTAGCACAGATACGCAGTATTTT. Protein sequence: CASSYRGTTSTDTQYF.

V gene TRBV13 combines with J gene TRBJ1-5; 8 bases match TRBD1. The CDR3 loop spans 14 amino acids. CDR1 is PRHDT and CDR2 is FYEKMQ in the germline V gene (reference sequence). The junction had 7 bases not matched to a gene; V was cut back by 5 bases and J by 7 bases. CDR3 in amino acids: CASSLDRGRQPQHF. The CDR3 region has the DNA TGTGCCAGCAGCCTAGACAGGGGACGCCAGCCCCAGCATTTT.

This clone was counted a single time. The V and J genes are TRBV6-2 or TRBV6-3 and TRBJ2-2; TRBD2 matches 13 bases. The CDR3 runs to 18 residues. The trim removed 5 bases at V and 7 bases at J, leaving 13 bases unmatched. Per germline, CDR1 MNHEY and CDR2 SVGEGT. This chain's CDR3 is CASSPLRTSGGRSGELFF. As DNA, the CDR3 is TGTGCCAGCAGTCCCCTCAGGACTAGCGGGGGACGTAGCGGGGAGCTGTTTTTT.

The chain has TRBV4-2 and TRBJ1-1; D perhaps matches TRBD1 (6 bases). V dropped 5 bases and J dropped 4 bases, with 17 bases sitting between them. CDR1 LGHNA and CDR2 YNFKEQ come from the germline V gene. The CDR3 loop spans 15 amino acids. The CDR3 DNA sequence: TGTGCCAGCAGCGGGGGCGGGGGACTTGGCACTGAAGCTTTCTTT. Amino acids: CASSGGGGLGTEAFF.

This rearrangement joins TRBV5-1 to TRBJ2-3; 11 bases are shared with TRBD2. The J segment lost 4 bases and the V segment lost 2 bases, leaving 3 bases of the junction unmatched. The CDR3 is 15 residues long. CDR1 and CDR2 from the germline V gene are SGHRS and YFSETQ. The CDR3 DNA reads as TGCGCCAGCAGCTTTAGCGGGGGGGCCGCAGATACGCAGTATTTT. It specifies CASSFSGGAADTQYF.

The V gene is TRBV10-3, the J gene TRBJ2-3; 8 bases fit TRBD1. Germline V gene lookup returns CDR1 ENHRY and CDR2 SYGVKD. The V gene end was trimmed by 2 bases and the J gene end by 4 bases; junction bases not matched to a gene: 8. The CDR3 runs to 16 residues. CDR3 in DNA: TGTGCCATCAGTGAGAACCCGACAGGGGAGTCAGATACGCAGTATTTT. It specifies CAISENPTGESDTQYF.

The V call is TRBV3-1 (or the pseudogene TRBV3-2), the J call TRBJ2-2; 7 nucleotides agree with TRBD2. This CDR3 comprises 15 residues. Trimming took 2 bases from V and 6 from J; bases not matched to a gene: 6. Germline CDR1 is LGHDT and CDR2 is YNNKEL (reference sequence). The CDR3 reads CASSQPQTSAGELFF. CDR3 DNA: TGTGCCAGCAGCCAACCCCAAACTAGCGCCGGGGAGCTGTTTTTT.

The CDR3 DNA reads as TGTGCCAGCAGCGAGGGACTAGCGGGGGGGATGGATACGCAGTATTTT. Protein product: CASSEGLAGGMDTQYF. This chain uses TRBV9 with TRBJ2-3; 16 positions agree with TRBD2. The CDR3 has 16 amino acids. V shed 3 bases, J shed 6 bases, and the junction held 4 bases outside the gene matches. CDR1 SGDLS and CDR2 YYNGEE come from the germline V gene.

The rearrangement joins TRBV2 to TRBJ1-2; D is unclear. Germline V gives CDR1 SNHLY, CDR2 FYNNEI. V lost 7 bases to trimming and J lost 5 bases, with 20 bases between them. CDR3 length equals 15 residues. CDR3 bases: TGTGCCAGCACCCGCGCGTTCGGGTTGGAGTATGGCTACACCTTC. This gives the protein CASTRAFGLEYGYTF.

This clone was found once. The genes are TRBV18 and TRBJ2-7, with D tentatively TRBD1 (6 bases). This CDR3 has 16 residues. Germline V gene sequence: CDR1 KGHSH, CDR2 LQKENI. Trimming shortened V by 1 base and J by 1 base, and 14 bases separated the two germline ends. The DNA of the CDR3 is TGTGCCAGCTCACCACTAGTACAGGGTACATCCTACGAGCAGTACTTC. Translated, it gives CASSPLVQGTSYEQYF.

The rearrangement joins TRBV19 to TRBJ2-7; 7 nucleotides agree with TRBD1. Germline-derived CDR1 and CDR2 are LNHDA and SQIVND (reference sequence). With V trimmed by 3 bases and J by 5 bases, 7 bases remained unmatched. The CDR3 has 14 residues. Here the CDR3 reads CASSMWQGVHEQYF. DNA for the CDR3: TGTGCCAGTAGTATGTGGCAGGGGGTCCACGAGCAGTACTTC.